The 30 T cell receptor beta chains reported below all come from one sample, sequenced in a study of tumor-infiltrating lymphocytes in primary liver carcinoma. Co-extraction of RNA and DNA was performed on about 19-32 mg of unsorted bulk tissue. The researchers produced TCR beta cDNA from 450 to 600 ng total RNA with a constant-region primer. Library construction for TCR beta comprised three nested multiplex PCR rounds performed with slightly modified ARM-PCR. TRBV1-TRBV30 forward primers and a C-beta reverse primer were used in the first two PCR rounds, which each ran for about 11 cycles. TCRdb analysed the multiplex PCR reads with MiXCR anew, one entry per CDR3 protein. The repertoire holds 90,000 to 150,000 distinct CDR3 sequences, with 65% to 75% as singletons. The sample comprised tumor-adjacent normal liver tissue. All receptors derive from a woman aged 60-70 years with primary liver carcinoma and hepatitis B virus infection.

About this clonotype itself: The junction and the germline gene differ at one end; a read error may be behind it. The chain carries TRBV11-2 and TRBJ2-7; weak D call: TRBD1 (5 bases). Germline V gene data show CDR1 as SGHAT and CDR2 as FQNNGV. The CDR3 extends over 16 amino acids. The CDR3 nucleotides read TGTGGCAGCAGCTTATCCCTCAGGGTTAGGGGTTACGGGCAGTACTTC. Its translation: CGSSLSLRVRGYGQYF. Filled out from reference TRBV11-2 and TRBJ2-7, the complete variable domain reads EAGVAQSPRYKIIEKRQSVAFWCNPISGHATLYWYQQILGQGPKLLIQFQNNGVVDDSQLPKDRFSAERLKGVDSTLKIQPAKLEDSAVYLCGSSLSLRVRGYGQYFGPGTRLTVT.

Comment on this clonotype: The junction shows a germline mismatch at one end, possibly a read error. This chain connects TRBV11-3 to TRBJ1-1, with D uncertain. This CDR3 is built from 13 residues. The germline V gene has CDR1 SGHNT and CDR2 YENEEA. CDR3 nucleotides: TGTACCAGCGGCTTAATGGCAAACACTGAAGCTTTCTTT. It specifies CTSGLMANTEAFF.

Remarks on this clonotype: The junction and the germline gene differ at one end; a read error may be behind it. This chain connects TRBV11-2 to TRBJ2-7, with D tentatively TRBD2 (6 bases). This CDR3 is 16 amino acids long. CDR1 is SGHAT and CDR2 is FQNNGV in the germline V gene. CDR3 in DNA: TGTGCCAGCAGCTACCGGGCCCGGGGGTATGGCTACGAGCAGCACTTC. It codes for CASSYRARGYGYEQHF.

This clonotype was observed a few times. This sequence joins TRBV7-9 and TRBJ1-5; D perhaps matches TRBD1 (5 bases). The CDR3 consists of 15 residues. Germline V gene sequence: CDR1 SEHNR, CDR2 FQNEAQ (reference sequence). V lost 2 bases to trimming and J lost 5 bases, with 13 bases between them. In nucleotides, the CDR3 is TGTGCCAGCAGCTTAAATCGGGGGGAAGATCAGCCCCAGCATTTT. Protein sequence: CASSLNRGEDQPQHF.

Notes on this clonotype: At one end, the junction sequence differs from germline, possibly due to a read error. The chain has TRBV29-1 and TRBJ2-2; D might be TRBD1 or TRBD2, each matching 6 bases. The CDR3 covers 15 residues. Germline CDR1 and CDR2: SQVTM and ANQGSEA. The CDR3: CSVPGGYQNTGELFF. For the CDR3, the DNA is TGCAGCGTCCCCGGGGGCTACCAAAACACAGGGGAGCTGTTTTTT.

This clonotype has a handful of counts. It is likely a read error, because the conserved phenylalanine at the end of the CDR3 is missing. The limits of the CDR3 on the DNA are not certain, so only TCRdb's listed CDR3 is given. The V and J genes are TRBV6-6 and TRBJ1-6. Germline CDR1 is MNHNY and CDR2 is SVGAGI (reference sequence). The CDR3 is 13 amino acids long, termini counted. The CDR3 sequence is CASNQDYNSSFHS.

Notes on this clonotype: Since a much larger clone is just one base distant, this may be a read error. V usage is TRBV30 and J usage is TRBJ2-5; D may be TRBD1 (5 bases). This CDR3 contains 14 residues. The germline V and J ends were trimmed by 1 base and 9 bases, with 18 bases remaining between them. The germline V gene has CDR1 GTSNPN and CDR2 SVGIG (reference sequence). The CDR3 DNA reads TGTGCCTGGAGTGGGGGCAGCCCCACGAGACCCCAGTACTTC. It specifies CAWSGGSPTRPQYF.

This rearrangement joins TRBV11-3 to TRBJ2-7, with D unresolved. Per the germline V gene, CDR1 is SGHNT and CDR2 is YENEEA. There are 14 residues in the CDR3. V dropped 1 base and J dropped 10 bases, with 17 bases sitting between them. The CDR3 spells CASSLVTVSGEQYF. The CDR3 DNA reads TGTGCCAGCAGCTTAGTGACCGTGAGTGGAGAACAGTACTTC.

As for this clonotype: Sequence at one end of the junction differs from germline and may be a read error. The DNA for the CDR3 is TGTGCCAGTAGTTACGCGGGAGGGCCGTGTGAGCAGTTCTTC. This encodes CASSYAGGPCEQFF. This sequence joins TRBV6-2 or TRBV6-3 and TRBJ2-1, with TRBD2 identical over 9 bases. Looked up from germline, CDR1 is MNHEY and CDR2 is SVGEGT. CDR3 length equals 14 residues.

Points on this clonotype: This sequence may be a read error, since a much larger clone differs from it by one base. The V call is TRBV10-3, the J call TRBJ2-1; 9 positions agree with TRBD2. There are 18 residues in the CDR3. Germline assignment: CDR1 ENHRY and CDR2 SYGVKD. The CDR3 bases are TGTGCCATCAGTGAATTCGGCCGTAGGACTAGCGTTAACGATGAGCTGTTCTTC. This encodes CAISEFGRRTSVNDELFF.

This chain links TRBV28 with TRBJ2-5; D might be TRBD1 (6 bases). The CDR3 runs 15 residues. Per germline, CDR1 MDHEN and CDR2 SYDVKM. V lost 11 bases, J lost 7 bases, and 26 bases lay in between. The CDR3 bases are TGTGCCGGTAGTACCGGTGGGGGCCGGGTTCGGACCCAGTACTTC. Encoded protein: CAGSTGGGRVRTQYF.

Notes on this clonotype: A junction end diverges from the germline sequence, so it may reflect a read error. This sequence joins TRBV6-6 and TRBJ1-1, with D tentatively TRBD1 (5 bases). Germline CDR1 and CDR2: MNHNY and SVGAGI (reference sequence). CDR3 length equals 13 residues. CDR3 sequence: CASKKTVRTEAFF. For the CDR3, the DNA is TGTGCCAGCAAGAAGACAGTGCGGACTGAGGCTTTCTTT.

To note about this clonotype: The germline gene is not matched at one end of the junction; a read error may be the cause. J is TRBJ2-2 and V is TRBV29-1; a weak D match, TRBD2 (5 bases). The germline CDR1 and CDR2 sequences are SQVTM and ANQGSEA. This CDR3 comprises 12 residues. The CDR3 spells CSAPEYTGELFF. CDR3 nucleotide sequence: TGCAGCGCACCAGAATACACCGGGGAGCTATTTTTT.

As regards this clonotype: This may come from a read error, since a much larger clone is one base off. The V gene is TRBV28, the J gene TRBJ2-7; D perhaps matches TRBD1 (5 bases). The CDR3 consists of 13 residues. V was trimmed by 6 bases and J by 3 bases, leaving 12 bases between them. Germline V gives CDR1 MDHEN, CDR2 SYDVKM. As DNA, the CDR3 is TGTGCCAGCAGGCACGACAGACTCTACGAGCAGTACTTC. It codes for CASRHDRLYEQYF.

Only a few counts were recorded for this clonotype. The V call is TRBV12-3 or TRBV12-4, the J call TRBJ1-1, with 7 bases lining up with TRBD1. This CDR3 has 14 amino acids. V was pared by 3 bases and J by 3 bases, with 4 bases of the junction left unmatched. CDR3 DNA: TGTGCCAGCAGTTTTACAGGGGTGGACACTGAAGCTTTCTTT. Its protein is CASSFTGVDTEAFF.

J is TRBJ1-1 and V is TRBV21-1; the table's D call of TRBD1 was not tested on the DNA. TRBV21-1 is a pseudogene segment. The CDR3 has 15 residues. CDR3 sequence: CASSRVGGFNTEAFF. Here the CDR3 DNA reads TGTGCCAGCAGCAGAGTCGGGGGTTTCAACACTGAAGCTTTCTTT.

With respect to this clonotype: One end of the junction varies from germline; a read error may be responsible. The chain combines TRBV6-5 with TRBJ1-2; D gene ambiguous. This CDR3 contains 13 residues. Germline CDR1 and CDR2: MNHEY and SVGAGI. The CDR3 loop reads CVSSYSRRHGYTF. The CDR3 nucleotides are TGTGTCAGCAGCTACTCCCGTCGCCATGGCTACACCTTC.

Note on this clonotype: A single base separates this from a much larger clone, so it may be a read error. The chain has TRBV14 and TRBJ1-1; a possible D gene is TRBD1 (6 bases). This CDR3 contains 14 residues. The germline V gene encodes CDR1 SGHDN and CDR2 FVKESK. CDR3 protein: CANSRQGGYTEAFF. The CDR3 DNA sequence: TGTGCCAACAGCCGGCAAGGGGGTTATACTGAAGCTTTCTTT.

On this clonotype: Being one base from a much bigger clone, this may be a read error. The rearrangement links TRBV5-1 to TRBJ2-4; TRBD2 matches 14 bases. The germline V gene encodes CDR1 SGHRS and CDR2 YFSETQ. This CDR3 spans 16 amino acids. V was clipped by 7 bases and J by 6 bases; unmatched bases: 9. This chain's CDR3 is CASRSGTSGSLNIQYF. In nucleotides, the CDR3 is TGCGCCAGCCGCTCCGGGACTAGCGGGAGTTTAAACATTCAGTACTTC.

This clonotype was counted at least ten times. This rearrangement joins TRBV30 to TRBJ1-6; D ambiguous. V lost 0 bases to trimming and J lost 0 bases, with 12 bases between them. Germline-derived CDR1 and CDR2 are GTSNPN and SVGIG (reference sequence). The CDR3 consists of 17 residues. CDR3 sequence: CAWSVHFPSSYNSPLHF. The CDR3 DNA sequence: TGTGCCTGGAGTGTACATTTCCCGAGCTCCTATAATTCACCCCTCCACTTT.

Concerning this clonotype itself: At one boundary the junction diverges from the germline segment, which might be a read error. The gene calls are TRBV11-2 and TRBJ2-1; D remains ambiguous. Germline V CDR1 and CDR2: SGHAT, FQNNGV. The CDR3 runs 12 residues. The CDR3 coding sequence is TGTGCCAGTAGCTTATGGGATGATGAGCAGTTCTTC. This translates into CASSLWDDEQFF.

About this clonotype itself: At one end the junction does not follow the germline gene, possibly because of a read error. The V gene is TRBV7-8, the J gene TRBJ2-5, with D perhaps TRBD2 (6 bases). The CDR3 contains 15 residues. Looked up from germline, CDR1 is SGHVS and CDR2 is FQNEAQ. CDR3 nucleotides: TGTACCAGCAGCTTAGGGTCTAGCGATCAAGAGACCCAGTACTTC. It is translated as CTSSLGSSDQETQYF. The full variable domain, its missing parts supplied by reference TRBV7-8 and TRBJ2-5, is GAGVSQSPRYKVAKRGQDVALRCDPISGHVSLFWYQQALGQGPEFLTYFQNEAQLDKSGLPSDRFFAERPEGSVSTLKIQRTQQEDSAVYLCTSSLGSSDQETQYFGPGTRLLVL.

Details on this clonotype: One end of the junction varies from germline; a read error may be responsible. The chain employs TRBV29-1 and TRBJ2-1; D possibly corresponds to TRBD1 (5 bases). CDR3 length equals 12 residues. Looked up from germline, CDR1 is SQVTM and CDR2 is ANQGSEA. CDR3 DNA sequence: TGCAGCGTTGGAGCAGGGATGAATGAGGAGTACTTC. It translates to CSVGAGMNEEYF.

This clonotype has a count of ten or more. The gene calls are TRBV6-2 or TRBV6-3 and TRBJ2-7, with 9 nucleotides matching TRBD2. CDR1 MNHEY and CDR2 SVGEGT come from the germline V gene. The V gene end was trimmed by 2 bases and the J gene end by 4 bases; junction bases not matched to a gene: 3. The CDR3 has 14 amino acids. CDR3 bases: TGTGCCAGCAGTTACCCGGGACTAGCTTACGAGCAGTACTTC. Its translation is CASSYPGLAYEQYF.

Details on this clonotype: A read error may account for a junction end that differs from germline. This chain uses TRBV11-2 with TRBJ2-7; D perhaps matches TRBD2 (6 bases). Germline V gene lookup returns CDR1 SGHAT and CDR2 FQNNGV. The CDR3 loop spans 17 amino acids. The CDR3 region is CASNSRTGSVSSHEQYF. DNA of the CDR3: TGTGCCAGCAACTCCAGGACCGGGAGCGTGAGCTCCCACGAGCAGTACTTC.

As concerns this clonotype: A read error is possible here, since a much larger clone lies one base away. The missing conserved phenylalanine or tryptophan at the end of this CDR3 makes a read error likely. The CDR3 loop is CASLDGTNTGELFS. In DNA form, the CDR3 reads TGTGCCAGCTTAGACGGCACGAACACCGGGGAGCTGTTTTCT. This rearrangement joins TRBV28 to TRBJ2-2; D gene uncertain. There are 14 residues in the CDR3. The V end lost 8 bases, the J end lost 0 bases, and 10 bases lay between the germline ends. In germline, CDR1 is MDHEN, CDR2 SYDVKM.

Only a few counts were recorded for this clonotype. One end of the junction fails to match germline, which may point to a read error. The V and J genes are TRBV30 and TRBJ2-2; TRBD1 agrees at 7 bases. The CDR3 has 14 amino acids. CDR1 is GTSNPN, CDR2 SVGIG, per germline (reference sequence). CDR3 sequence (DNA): TGTGCCTTGAGTGGAACAGGGGTGACCGGGGAGCTGTTTTTT. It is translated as CALSGTGVTGELFF.

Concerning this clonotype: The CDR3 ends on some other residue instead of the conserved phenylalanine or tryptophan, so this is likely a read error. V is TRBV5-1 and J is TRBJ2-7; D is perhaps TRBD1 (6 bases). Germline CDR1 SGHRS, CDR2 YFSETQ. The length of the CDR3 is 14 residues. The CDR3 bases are TGCGCTAGCAGTTTGGACAGCCAAGCCTACGAGCAGTACATC. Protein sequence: CASSLDSQAYEQYI.

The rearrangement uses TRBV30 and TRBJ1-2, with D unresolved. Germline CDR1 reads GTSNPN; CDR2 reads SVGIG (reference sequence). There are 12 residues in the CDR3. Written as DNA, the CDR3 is TGTAGCTGGTCCTCAGCTGACTATGGCTACACCTTC. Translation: CSWSSADYGYTF. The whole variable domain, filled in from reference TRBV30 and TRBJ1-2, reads SQTIHQWPATLVQPVGSPLSLECTVEGTSNPNLYWYRQAAGRGLQLLFYSVGIGQISSEVPQNLSASRPQDRQFILSSKKLLLSDSGFYLCSWSSADYGYTFGSGTRLTVV.

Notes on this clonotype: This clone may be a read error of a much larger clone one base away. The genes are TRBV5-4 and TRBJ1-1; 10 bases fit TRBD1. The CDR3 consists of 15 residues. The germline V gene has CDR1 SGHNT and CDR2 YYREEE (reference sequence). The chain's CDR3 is CASSLRQGAEAEALF. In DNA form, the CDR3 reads TGTGCCAGCAGCTTGCGACAGGGGGCTGAGGCTGAAGCTCTCTTT.